A single sample is the source of the 27 T cell receptor beta chains below, sequenced in a study of cytotoxic CD8 clonotypes in ibrutinib-treated CLL. The assay was immunoSEQ multiplex PCR, and TCRdb's table has in-frame clones only and misses some. The sample includes about 300,000 clones, roughly two thirds of them seen just once. Sample: PBMCs, taken after 36 months of ibrutinib treatment. These receptors were obtained from a human donor with chronic lymphocytic leukemia.

V and J are TRBV18 and TRBJ2-7; D gene ambiguous. The CDR3 has 12 residues. The V gene's germline CDR1 is KGHSH and CDR2 LQKENI. V lost 4 bases and J lost 3, with 7 bases in between. The CDR3 sequence: CASSLDNYEQYF. DNA of the CDR3: TGTGCCAGCTCACTAGACAACTACGAGCAGTACTTC.

This sequence joins TRBV6-5 and TRBJ2-7, with 8 positions matching TRBD1. V dropped 5 bases and J dropped 1; count of bases not matched to a gene: 7. The germline V gene encodes CDR1 MNHEY and CDR2 SVGAGI. The CDR3 is 15 amino acids. CDR3 amino acids: CASSPLGTGSYEQYF. CDR3 nucleotides: TGTGCCAGCAGTCCTTTAGGGACAGGATCCTACGAGCAGTACTTC.

The chain links TRBV7-9 to TRBJ1-6, with a weak D call TRBD1 (6 bases). The V and J ends lost 1 base and 0 bases respectively, with 16 bases between them. The CDR3 loop spans 19 amino acids. Germline CDR1 reads SEHNR; CDR2 reads FQNEAQ (reference sequence). CDR3 nucleotides: TGTGCCAGCAGCTTAGACCGCCCCGGGGGGGCCTCCTATAATTCACCCCTCCACTTT. Translation gives CASSLDRPGGASYNSPLHF.

CDR3 in DNA: TGTGCCAGCAGCATTAGCGGGAGGGATACGCAGTATTTT. This codes for CASSISGRDTQYF. The V gene is TRBV7-7, the J gene TRBJ2-3, with 10 bases fitting TRBD2. The CDR3 is 13 amino acids. Germline V gene lookup returns CDR1 SSHAT and CDR2 FNYEAQ (reference sequence). V was clipped by 5 bases and J by 6 bases; unmatched bases: 2.

The V gene is TRBV28, the J gene TRBJ2-7, with 10 bases matching TRBD2. V trimming: 6 bases; J trimming: 7 bases; junction bases outside the gene matches: 9. The length of the CDR3 is 14 residues. Germline CDR1 is MDHEN and CDR2 is SYDVKM. CDR3 in amino acids: CASSHLAGASEQYF. The CDR3 DNA follows: TGTGCCAGCAGCCACCTAGCGGGAGCCAGTGAGCAGTACTTC.

As DNA, the CDR3 is TGTGCCAGCAGCTATCGACAGACCTACGAGCAGTACTTC. Its translation: CASSYRQTYEQYF. The chain uses TRBV13 and TRBJ2-7; maybe TRBD1 (5 bases). Germline V gene lookup returns CDR1 PRHDT and CDR2 FYEKMQ (reference sequence). Trimming took off 4 bases at V and 2 bases at J, with 9 bases between the two ends. CDR3 length equals 13 residues.

The genes are TRBV2 and TRBJ1-1; D uncertain. The germline V gene has CDR1 SNHLY and CDR2 FYNNEI. CDR3 length: 14 amino acids. V lost 1 base and J lost 0, with 6 bases in between. In nucleotides, the CDR3 is TGTGCCAGCAGTGAAGTGTGGGTGAACACTGAAGCTTTCTTT. This encodes CASSEVWVNTEAFF.

This clone occurred once. The CDR3 DNA is TGTGCCAGTAGTGTCAGGGGGCAAGGGACTGAAGCTTTCTTT. It translates to CASSVRGQGTEAFF. V gene TRBV19 combines with J gene TRBJ1-1, with 8 bases aligning to TRBD1. CDR3 length: 14 residues. J gave up 5 bases and V 5 bases, and 7 bases lay outside the gene matches. CDR1 and CDR2 from the germline V gene are LNHDA and SQIVND (reference sequence).

In DNA form, the CDR3 reads TGTGCCAGCACTCTCCAGGGAGTTTATAATTCACCCCTCCACTTT. Its protein product is CASTLQGVYNSPLHF. The chain combines TRBV5-4 with TRBJ1-6; D might be TRBD1 (5 bases). Germline loops: CDR1 SGHNT, CDR2 YYREEE (reference sequence). The CDR3 loop spans 15 amino acids. Trimming removed 6 bases from V and 4 bases from J, with 14 bases in between.

This clone came up a few times. This rearrangement joins TRBV25-1 to TRBJ1-4; D call uncertain. The V end lost 1 base, the J end lost 8 bases, and 8 bases lay between the germline ends. The CDR3 spans 13 residues. In germline, CDR1 is MGHDK, CDR2 SYGVNS. The chain's CDR3 is CASSEWVGEKLFF. In DNA, the CDR3 is TGTGCCAGCAGTGAATGGGTTGGGGAAAAACTGTTTTTT.

This chain joins TRBV5-1 and TRBJ1-2; the D is unclear. The CDR3 is 12 residues long. Per the germline V gene, CDR1 is SGHRS and CDR2 is YFSETQ. The V end was cut by 2 bases, the J end by 6 bases, with 8 bases between. CDR3 DNA sequence: TGCGCCAGCAGCTTCAGCAGGAATGGCTACACCTTC. Its translation is CASSFSRNGYTF.

The V and J genes are TRBV27 and TRBJ2-7; 14 bases are shared with TRBD2. This CDR3 has 17 residues. Germline V CDR1 and CDR2: MNHEY, SMNVEV (reference sequence). Trimming cost V 4 bases and J 9 bases; bases outside gene matches: 14. CDR3 protein: CASSSLLPGLAGVRQYF. The CDR3 DNA follows: TGTGCCAGCAGTTCCCTGCTCCCGGGACTAGCGGGAGTCCGGCAGTACTTC.

J is TRBJ2-2 and V is TRBV6-1, with D maybe TRBD2 (7 bases). The CDR3 totals 14 residues. Germline CDR1 MNHNS, CDR2 SASEGT. Trimming took 6 bases from V and 6 from J, leaving 14 bases between them. CDR3 residues: CASRGGGKAGELFF. CDR3 in DNA: TGTGCCAGCAGGGGAGGGGGGAAAGCCGGGGAGCTGTTTTTT.

The genes are TRBV2 and TRBJ1-2, with 9 bases lining up with TRBD1. This CDR3 has 15 residues. Germline-derived CDR1 and CDR2 are SNHLY and FYNNEI. Trimming at V came to 0 bases and at J to 5 bases, leaving 4 bases not matched to a gene. For the CDR3, the DNA is TGTGCCAGCAGTGAAGCGGTCGGGACAGGGTATGGCTACACCTTC. Translated, it gives CASSEAVGTGYGYTF.

The chain has TRBV6-1 and TRBJ1-2; no reliable D call. Trimming took 7 bases from V and 3 from J, leaving 6 bases between them. CDR1 is MNHNS, CDR2 SASEGT, per germline. This CDR3 contains 11 residues. The chain's CDR3 is CASTLDYGYTF. The CDR3 region has the DNA TGTGCCAGCACCCTGGACTATGGCTACACCTTC.

The rearrangement links TRBV5-1 to TRBJ1-2; TRBD1 aligns across 7 bases. This CDR3 region has 15 residues. From germline, CDR1 is SGHRS and CDR2 YFSETQ. V lost 4 bases and J lost 0; bases outside the gene matches: 6. DNA of the CDR3: TGCGCCAGCAGCAGGGACAGACCGACTAACTATGGCTACACCTTC. It is translated as CASSRDRPTNYGYTF.

This chain links TRBV6-5 with TRBJ1-6, with D unresolved. CDR3 length equals 13 residues. Germline CDR1 reads MNHEY; CDR2 reads SVGAGI. V was trimmed by 2 bases and J by 7 bases, leaving 6 bases between them. The CDR3 loop reads CASSYGRNSPLHF. In DNA form, the CDR3 reads TGTGCCAGCAGTTACGGACGGAATTCACCCCTCCACTTT.

V usage is TRBV7-9 and J usage is TRBJ2-3; TRBD1 aligns across 8 bases. The V segment lost 4 bases and the J segment 1 base; nucleotides outside the gene matches: 1. The germline V gene has CDR1 SEHNR and CDR2 FQNEAQ (reference sequence). The CDR3 covers 14 residues. The DNA for the CDR3 is TGTGCCAGCAGCTGGGGACAGGGCACAGATACGCAGTATTTT. It specifies CASSWGQGTDTQYF.

The chain couples TRBV9 to TRBJ2-7; D tentatively reads TRBD1 or TRBD2 (5 bases each). CDR3 length: 15 amino acids. Germline assignment: CDR1 SGDLS and CDR2 YYNGEE. Deletions cut 4 bases from V and 1 base from J, with 15 bases between. CDR3 loop: CASSPLGTGSYEQYF. CDR3 nucleotides: TGTGCCAGCAGCCCCCTCGGGACGGGTTCCTACGAGCAGTACTTC.

This clone was picked up a small number of times. The V and J genes are TRBV9 and TRBJ1-2; D not resolved. Trimming took off 4 bases at V and 5 bases at J, with 12 bases between the two ends. The V gene's germline CDR1 is SGDLS and CDR2 YYNGEE. This CDR3 has 13 amino acids. This CDR3 reads CASSPNGIYGYTF. The CDR3 DNA follows: TGTGCCAGCAGCCCAAACGGGATTTATGGCTACACCTTC.

The chain is built from TRBV29-1 and TRBJ2-1; TRBD2 aligns across 7 bases. V shed 7 bases and J 4 bases; nucleotides not matched to a gene: 7. Germline loops: CDR1 SQVTM, CDR2 ANQGSEA. There are 13 residues in the CDR3. The CDR3 DNA is TGCAGCGCTAAGCGGGATGAATACAATGAGCAGTTCTTC. Its protein is CSAKRDEYNEQFF.

This chain uses TRBV6-6 with TRBJ1-5, with D possibly TRBD1 on 6 matching bases. V was cut by 6 bases and J by 1 base, with 16 bases left in between. The germline V gene has CDR1 MNHNY and CDR2 SVGAGI (reference sequence). The CDR3 covers 16 residues. CDR3 region: CASRLSGTKSNQPQHF. CDR3 bases: TGTGCCAGCAGACTATCCGGGACAAAAAGCAATCAGCCCCAGCATTTT.

The chain recombines TRBV9 with TRBJ2-4; possible D gene TRBD2, 5 bases. Per germline, CDR1 SGDLS and CDR2 YYNGEE. V was cut by 0 bases and J by 7 bases, with 8 bases left in between. The CDR3 consists of 13 residues. The CDR3 sequence is CASSVASGNIQYF. CDR3 sequence (DNA): TGTGCCAGCAGCGTAGCCTCGGGGAACATTCAGTACTTC.

This chain's CDR3 is CAISVSVDGELFF. For the CDR3, the DNA is TGTGCCATCAGTGTTTCCGTGGACGGGGAGCTGTTTTTT. The rearrangement uses TRBV10-3 and TRBJ2-2; D gene unclear. CDR3 length equals 13 residues. Germline V gene data show CDR1 as ENHRY and CDR2 as SYGVKD. V gave up 4 bases and J gave up 7 bases, with 10 bases separating them.

This sequence joins TRBV11-2 and TRBJ1-5; D is undetermined. The V gene's germline CDR1 is SGHAT and CDR2 FQNNGV. The CDR3 has 13 amino acids. Trimming pared 5 bases from V and 5 bases from J, leaving 10 bases between. This CDR3 reads CASSPARDQPQHF. Written as DNA, the CDR3 is TGTGCCAGCAGCCCCGCGAGAGATCAGCCCCAGCATTTT. The full variable domain, in which reference TRBV11-2 and TRBJ1-5 provide the parts outside the CDR3, is EAGVAQSPRYKIIEKRQSVAFWCNPISGHATLYWYQQILGQGPKLLIQFQNNGVVDDSQLPKDRFSAERLKGVDSTLKIQPAKLEDSAVYLCASSPARDQPQHFGDGTRLSIL.

This chain links TRBV6-5 with TRBJ2-3; 7 positions match TRBD1. The CDR3 has 16 amino acids. V shed 2 bases, J shed 1 base, and the junction held 6 bases outside the gene matches. Germline V gene data show CDR1 as MNHEY and CDR2 as SVGAGI. The CDR3 DNA reads TGTGCCAGCAGTTACGCAGGGGGTCTCGGCACAGATACGCAGTATTTT. Protein sequence: CASSYAGGLGTDTQYF.

The chain joins TRBV30 to TRBJ2-7; D is perhaps TRBD2 (5 bases). V was trimmed by 4 bases and J by 0 bases, leaving 10 bases between them. The CDR3 consists of 13 residues. Germline CDR1 and CDR2: GTSNPN and SVGIG (reference sequence). The CDR3 coding sequence is TGTGCCTGGAAAGAGGGCCACTCCTACGAGCAGTACTTC. Residues: CAWKEGHSYEQYF.